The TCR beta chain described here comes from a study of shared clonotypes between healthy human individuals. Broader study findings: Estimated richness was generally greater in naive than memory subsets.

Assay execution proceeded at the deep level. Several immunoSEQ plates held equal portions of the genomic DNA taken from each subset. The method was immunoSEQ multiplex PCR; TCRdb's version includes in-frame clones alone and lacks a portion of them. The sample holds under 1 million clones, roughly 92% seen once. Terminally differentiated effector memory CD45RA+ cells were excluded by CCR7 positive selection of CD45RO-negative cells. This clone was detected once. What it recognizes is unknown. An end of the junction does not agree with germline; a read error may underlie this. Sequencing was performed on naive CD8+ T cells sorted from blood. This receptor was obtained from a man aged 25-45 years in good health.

The chain's CDR3 is CASSLGLAGHNEQFF. CDR3 sequence (DNA): TGTGCCAGCAGTTTAGGGCTAGCGGGGCACAATGAGCAGTTCTTC. V gene TRBV7-2 combines with J gene TRBJ2-1; 9 nucleotides align to TRBD2. This CDR3 contains 15 residues. Germline CDR1 SGHTA, CDR2 FQGNSA.